Sequencing of this T cell receptor beta chain was carried out in a study of identical twins (dated by TCRdb to the mid-2010s). The study in broad terms: To test whether fetal clonotypes persist, this study deep-sequenced TCR alpha and beta repertoires from monozygotic twins, from unrelated adults of various ages, and from cord blood. Replicate twin experiments were performed at different times using different library preparation protocols to rule out contamination. Findings and caveats that apply to the study as a whole: Because the same donors could not be followed over many years, conclusions were based on cross-sectional statistical analysis. In monozygotic twins, out-of-frame TCR alpha sharing was systematically underestimated by recombination models, although the models agreed with sharing between unrelated individuals. Fewer insertions were carried by abundant cord blood beta clonotypes, a similar but weaker trend appeared in young adult naive repertoires, and no such trend appeared in memory repertoires. Zero-insertion analyses could be partly confounded by invariant T cells such as MAIT and iNKT, although diverse VJ usage argued against such confounding for most clonotypes. Compared with coincidental sharing between unrelated individuals, an excess of low generation-probability sequences was observed among out-of-frame TCR alpha sequences shared between twins. A weaker excess of twin sharing was found in beta out-of-frame sequences because the signal-to-noise ratio was lowered by fewer shared sequences.

With respect to this clonotype: Its recognized antigen is unknown. Per-nucleotide qualities are absent, and no much larger clonotype sits a single base away.

Library generation was performed with 5' RACE. Sequencing instrument: Illumina HiSeq 2000. A universal primer binding site was introduced by template switching, and a unique molecular identifier was present in the final cDNA, enabling accurate counting of TCR cDNA molecules. First-strand cDNA for TCR alpha and beta chains was synthesized from specific primers in the conserved constant-segment region. To control for contamination, each cDNA library was double barcoded with a SMART-Mk sample barcode plus Illumina barcodes. Two successive PCR steps introduced TruSeq adapter sequences along with Illumina sample barcodes. TCR alpha and beta cDNA libraries were sequenced on the Illumina HiSeq platform with custom primers. The paper's data handling went like this. MiGEC processed the raw reads to extract unique molecular identifiers, while MiXCR was used to determine the CDR3 positions. For each individual, recombination models were inferred using an EM algorithm with the repgenHMM and IGoR tools. Shared clonotype analysis was performed with the tcR package in R, normalizing sharing by the product of cloneset sizes. To study raw recombination without the effects of thymic and clonal selection, out-of-frame nonproductive sequences were analyzed. The raw public data were reprocessed by TCRdb itself: fastp quality trimming at Q25, MiXCR clonotype calling, in-frame beta chains only. Entries that share a CDR3 protein sequence are merged under the most common genes and DNA. The V and J calls were not made by the authors but by TCRdb's processing. Across this sample there are more than 200,000 distinct CDR3 sequences, with about a tenth seen only once. Just over 5% of the sample is in the top ten clones.

Every donor in the study was a healthy Caucasian. Miltenyi CD45RO+ enrichment and human naive T-cell isolation kits were used to isolate memory (CD45RO+) and naive T cells from PBMC. The CDR1 and CDR2 encoded by the germline V gene (reference sequence) are GTSNPN and SVGIG. The CDR3 starts with the cysteine, ends with the phenylalanine, and has 14 residues. Solely the CDR3 DNA is kept, with 42 bases framed from the first base. The source is a woman aged 18-35 years in good health. The sequence is built from TRBV30 and TRBJ2-1, and TRBD2 aligns with 11 junction nucleotides. Sequenced input: memory (CD45RO+) T cells sorted from blood. Interpreted using the paper, the cell subset or site label stands for: CD45RO+ enriched T cells. The CDR3 has the sequence CACRIAGGVNEQFF. The DNA sequence is TGTGCTTGCAGGATAGCGGGAGGGGTCAATGAGCAGTTCTTC.